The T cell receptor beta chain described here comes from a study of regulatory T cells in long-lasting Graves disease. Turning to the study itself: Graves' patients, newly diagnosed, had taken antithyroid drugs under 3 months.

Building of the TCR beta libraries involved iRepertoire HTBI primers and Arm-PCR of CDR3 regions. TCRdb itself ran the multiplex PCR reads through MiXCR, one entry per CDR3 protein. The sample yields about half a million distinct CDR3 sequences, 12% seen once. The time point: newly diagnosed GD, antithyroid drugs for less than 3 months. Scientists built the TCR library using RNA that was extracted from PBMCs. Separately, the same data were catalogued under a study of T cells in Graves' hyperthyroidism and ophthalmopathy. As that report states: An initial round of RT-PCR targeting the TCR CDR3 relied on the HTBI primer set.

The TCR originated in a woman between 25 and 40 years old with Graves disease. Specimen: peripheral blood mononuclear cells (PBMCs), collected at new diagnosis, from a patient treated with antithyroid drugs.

The CDR3 loop is CSARDWTRTGDSGNTIYF. The CDR3, as DNA: TGCAGTGCTAGAGATTGGACCCGGACAGGCGACTCTGGAAACACCATATATTTT. V and J are TRBV20-1 and TRBJ1-3, with 7 bases aligning to TRBD1. The ends lost 0 bases at V and 0 bases at J; junction bases unmatched: 11. Germline V gene data show CDR1 as DFQATT and CDR2 as SNEGSKA (reference sequence). The CDR3 has 18 amino acids.